The rows below give T cell receptor beta chains drawn from one sample of a study of T cells in Graves' hyperthyroidism and ophthalmopathy. TCRdb itself ran the multiplex PCR reads through MiXCR, one entry per CDR3 protein. Of nearly 750,000 distinct CDR3 sequences listed, roughly a third are singletons. Sequenced material: blood. The receptors were sampled from a woman aged 35 to 49 with Graves' hyperthyroidism. Both conserved end residues are part of each CDR3. Each record gives: D gene, clone size, V gene, J gene, CDR3 DNA, CDR3 protein. D genes are given only for firm matches. Size is omitted from some rows. Given values are once, few, many or a class for expanded clones.

NA,few,TRBV5-4,TRBJ1-2,TGTGCCAGCAGCCTGGCGGGGACGCATGGCTACACCTTC,CASSLAGTHGYTF
NA,many,TRBV11-3,TRBJ1-5,TGTGCCAGCAGCTTACCGGGACCCAATCAGCCCCAGCATTTT,CASSLPGPNQPQHF
NA,few,TRBV29-1,TRBJ2-7,TGCAGCGTTGAATTGAGACGCTACGAGCAGTACTTC,CSVELRRYEQYF
NA,many,TRBV10-1,TRBJ2-7,TGCGCCAGCGAGGACAGTGAAACCTACGAGCAGTACTTC,CASEDSETYEQYF
NA,few,TRBV28,TRBJ1-5,TGTGCCAGCAGTTCGACCACAGGGTTTAGCAATCAGCCCCAGCATTTT,CASSSTTGFSNQPQHF
NA,many,TRBV9,TRBJ1-3,TGTGCCAGCAGCGTAGGATCAGACAGCATTTCAGGAAACACCATATATTTT,CASSVGSDSISGNTIYF
NA,many,TRBV11-2,TRBJ2-5,TGTGCCAGCAGCTTAGGGTTGAAAGAGACCCAGTACTTC,CASSLGLKETQYF
NA,NA,TRBV29-1,TRBJ2-6,TGCAGCGTAGTTGGGCCAGGGGCTGGGGCCAACGTCCTGACTTTC,CSVVGPGAGANVLTF
NA,few,TRBV7-2,TRBJ1-3,TGTGCCAGCAGCTTAATAGCGAGGTCTCTCAGCCTCTCTGGAAACACCATATATTTT,CASSLIARSLSLSGNTIYF
NA,NA,TRBV5-4,TRBJ1-1,TGTGCCAGCAGCCCGCAAGGGGTGGCAGTCACTGAAGCTTTCTTT,CASSPQGVAVTEAFF
NA,NA,TRBV9,TRBJ1-6,TGTGCCAGCAGCGTATGGGACCAAGTTTCCTCACCCCTCCACTTT,CASSVWDQVSSPLHF
TRBD1,many,TRBV25-1,TRBJ1-2,TGTGCCAGCAGTGGTACAGGGGCCGGCTACACCTTC,CASSGTGAGYTF
NA,NA,TRBV6-1,TRBJ2-7,TGTGCCTGCTACGCGGGGAGAGGGCCAACCTACGAGCAGTACTTC,CACYAGRGPTYEQYF
TRBD1,NA,TRBV12-3/TRBV12-4,TRBJ1-1,TGTGCCAGCATCCGACAGGGCCGGGGGGGCACTGAAGCTTTCTTT,CASIRQGRGGTEAFF
NA,many,TRBV29-1,TRBJ1-2,TGCAGCGTTGAAGGCAACACCCTCTATGGCTACACCTTC,CSVEGNTLYGYTF
NA,NA,TRBV7-8,TRBJ2-7,TGTGCCAGCAGCTTAGTGGGGGGCCTCACCTACGAGCAGTACTTC,CASSLVGGLTYEQYF
TRBD1,many,TRBV7-2,TRBJ2-7,TGTGCCAGCAGCTTCCCCACGACAGGGGGTACCTACGAGCAGTACTTC,CASSFPTTGGTYEQYF
NA,few,TRBV6-2/TRBV6-3,TRBJ1-1,TGTGCCAGCAGTTATCCCCTCAGGGAGACTGAAGCTTTCTTT,CASSYPLRETEAFF
NA,NA,TRBV29-1,TRBJ1-2,TGCAGCGTCCGGACAGTCCCTAACTATGGCTACACCTTC,CSVRTVPNYGYTF
NA,NA,TRBV5-4,TRBJ1-6,TGTGCCAGCAGCTTGCGGGGGGAGATCTCACCCCTCCACTTT,CASSLRGEISPLHF
TRBD1,NA,TRBV12-3/TRBV12-4,TRBJ2-2,TGTGCCAGCACCCCGCCTGGGACAGGGCCCGGGGAGCTGTTTTTT,CASTPPGTGPGELFF
NA,many,TRBV7-2,TRBJ1-1,TGTGCCAGCAGCTCCTTAGGGGCGGGGACTGAAGCTTTCTTT,CASSSLGAGTEAFF
NA,NA,TRBV6-5,TRBJ2-5,TGTGCCAGCAAGTGGGACCATATCCAAGAGACCCAGTACTTC,CASKWDHIQETQYF
NA,NA,TRBV5-1,TRBJ2-5,TGCGCCAGCAGCTCCAGGGGTCGAGGCCAAGAGACCCAGTACTTC,CASSSRGRGQETQYF
TRBD2,few,TRBV7-8,TRBJ2-7,TGTGCCAGCAGCTTAATTCCTGGACTAGCGGGACCCTTTAGCTCCTACGAGCAGTACTTC,CASSLIPGLAGPFSSYEQYF
TRBD2,NA,TRBV20-1,TRBJ2-3,TGCAGTGCTACGATAGCGGGAGGCACAGATACGCAGTATTTT,CSATIAGGTDTQYF
NA,NA,TRBV10-2,TRBJ2-2,NA,CASRAGANVLSFGAGTGELFF
TRBD2,many,TRBV29-1,TRBJ2-5,TGCAGCGTCCCGGGACTAGCGGAGTTCCAAGAGACCCAGTACTTC,CSVPGLAEFQETQYF
NA,many,TRBV4-2,TRBJ1-5,TGTGCCAGCAGCCAAGATCTAGCAGGGAGTCAGCCCCAGCATTTT,CASSQDLAGSQPQHF
TRBD1,many,TRBV20-1,TRBJ1-3,TGCAGTGCTAGAGGACAGGGGGACTCTGGAAACACCATATATTTT,CSARGQGDSGNTIYF
NA,NA,TRBV28,TRBJ1-2,TGTGCCAGCAGCTCGGGGAGGAGACTCTATGGCTACACCTTC,CASSSGRRLYGYTF
TRBD1,NA,TRBV29-1,TRBJ2-7,TGCAGCGTTGCGGCAGGGGGCTACGAGCAGTACTTC,CSVAAGGYEQYF
NA,NA,TRBV20-1,TRBJ2-7,TGCAGTGGGGTCAGGGGATCCTCCTACGAGCAGTACTTC,CSGVRGSSYEQYF
NA,many,TRBV15,TRBJ2-5,TGTGCCACCAGCAGAGATATGCCACAAGAGACCCAGTACTTC,CATSRDMPQETQYF
NA,many,TRBV9,TRBJ1-5,TGTGCCAGCGGCAGGGTTGATCAGCCCCAGCATTTT,CASGRVDQPQHF
NA,NA,TRBV5-8,TRBJ2-2,TGTGCCAGCAGCGTTGACCGAACTCACACCGGGGAGCTGTTTTTT,CASSVDRTHTGELFF
TRBD1,NA,TRBV7-9,TRBJ1-3,TGTGCCAGCAGCCGCCGGACAGGGGACTCTGGAAACACCATATATTTT,CASSRRTGDSGNTIYF
NA,NA,TRBV7-9,TRBJ1-5,TGTGCCTGGAGTCACCCCCTACGTGACGATCAGCCCCAGCATTTT,CAWSHPLRDDQPQHF
TRBD2,NA,TRBV7-2,TRBJ2-2,TGTGCCAGCAGCTTAGAGGCTAGCGGGAAATTTGGCACCGGGGAGCTGTTTTTT,CASSLEASGKFGTGELFF
NA,many,TRBV20-1,TRBJ2-7,TGCAGTGCTAGAAGGAGTTATGGAGCGGACGAGCAGTACTTC,CSARRSYGADEQYF
NA,few,TRBV7-2,TRBJ1-2,TGTGCCAGCAGCTTGGACCTTAACTATGGCTACACCTTC,CASSLDLNYGYTF
TRBD1,NA,TRBV6-5,TRBJ2-7,TGTGCCAGCAGATCCGACAGGGTAGCAACCTACGAGCAGTACTTC,CASRSDRVATYEQYF
TRBD2,once,TRBV28,TRBJ2-2,TGTGCCAGCAGTTTGACGATAGCGGGAGGGGCCTCGGGGGAGCTGTTTTTT,CASSLTIAGGASGELFF
NA,many,TRBV6-2/TRBV6-3,TRBJ1-6,TGTGCCAGCAGTTACGAGGAACGTACGCCCCTCCACTTT,CASSYEERTPLHF
NA,NA,TRBV3-1,TRBJ1-1,TGTGCCAGCAGCCAAGAGACAGGTTTCAACACTGAAGCTTTCTTT,CASSQETGFNTEAFF
TRBD1,NA,TRBV20-1,TRBJ2-7,TGCAGTGCTAGGGAGCAGGGGGCGGGCTACGAGCAGTACTTC,CSAREQGAGYEQYF
TRBD1,many,TRBV20-1,TRBJ1-2,TGCAGTGCGCCAGGACAGGCTAACTATGGCTACACCTTC,CSAPGQANYGYTF
TRBD2,NA,TRBV4-3,TRBJ2-7,TGCGCCAGCAGCCAAGATCACAAGCGGGGGGTAACCTACGAGCAGTACTTC,CASSQDHKRGVTYEQYF
NA,few,TRBV7-8,TRBJ1-2,TGTGCCAGCAGCTTAGATCGGGCATTTAACTATGGCTACACCTTC,CASSLDRAFNYGYTF
NA,few,TRBV15,TRBJ2-7,TGTGCCACCAGCAGAGAACGGGGTTCCTACGAGCAGTACTTC,CATSRERGSYEQYF
NA,NA,TRBV7-2,TRBJ1-1,TGCGCCAGCAGCCAGGGACCAGGGGCCCCACCGCCCTCGAACACTGAAGCTTTCTTT,CASSQGPGAPPPSNTEAFF
NA,many,TRBV20-1,TRBJ2-7,TGCAGTGCTCTGGGACAAGGCGGCAACGAGCAGTACTTC,CSALGQGGNEQYF
TRBD1,many,TRBV7-2,TRBJ1-2,TGTGCCAGCAGCCAAGAGACAGGGACGGGCTACACCTTC,CASSQETGTGYTF
NA,many,TRBV14,TRBJ2-7,TGTGCCAGCAGCCGGCTGACGGGGTACGAGCAGTACTTC,CASSRLTGYEQYF
NA,many,TRBV5-1,TRBJ1-1,TGCGCCAGCAGCTCCGCTGGCACGGACACTGAAGCTTTCTTT,CASSSAGTDTEAFF
TRBD1,many,TRBV19,TRBJ1-3,TGTGCCACCTTAAGGGGACAGGGAACTGGAAACACCATATATTTT,CATLRGQGTGNTIYF
NA,NA,TRBV6-1,TRBJ2-5,TGTGCCAGCAGTGGCCTCACCAGGGCTATTCAAGAGACCCAGTACTTC,CASSGLTRAIQETQYF